This T cell receptor (beta chain) was identified during a study of shared clonotypes between healthy human individuals. The wider study: Samples came from a couple of female and a few male donors aged 18 to 49. For every donor, three CD4 naive, three CD4 memory, two CD8 naive and one CD8 memory plates were used.

TCRdb's table, derived via immunoSEQ multiplex PCR, lists solely in-frame clones and lacks some. The sample carries 650,000 to 800,000 clones, 92% recorded once. To note about this clone: Antigen unknown.

Germline-derived CDR1 and CDR2 are SGHDT and YYEEEE. The V gene lost 4 bases and the J gene lost 1 base, with 18 bases spanning the gap. The CDR3 spans 16 residues. Study results and caveats: It was the non-shared clonotypes that had lower generation probabilities than clonotypes shared by all four donors.

It was CD45RO-negative cells, positively selected for CCR7, that made up naive CD8 cells, with terminally differentiated effector memory CD45RA+ cells excluded. Specimen: naive CD8+ T cells sorted from blood. This chain links TRBV5-6 with TRBJ2-7, with D uncertain. This receptor was identified in a man aged 30-40 years in good health. The CDR3 DNA follows: TGTGCCAGCAGCAGCGACACCTACTACACTTCCTACGAGCAGTACTTC. Amino acids: CASSSDTYYTSYEQYF.